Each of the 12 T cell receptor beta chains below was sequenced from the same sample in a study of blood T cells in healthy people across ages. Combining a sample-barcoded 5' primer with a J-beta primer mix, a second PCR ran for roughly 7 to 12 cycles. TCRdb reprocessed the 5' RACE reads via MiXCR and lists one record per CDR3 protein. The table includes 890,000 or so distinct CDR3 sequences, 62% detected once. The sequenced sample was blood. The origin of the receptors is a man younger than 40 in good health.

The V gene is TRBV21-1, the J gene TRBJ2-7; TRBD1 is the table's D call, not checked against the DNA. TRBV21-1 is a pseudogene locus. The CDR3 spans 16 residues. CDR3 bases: TGTGCCAGCAACCTGACAGGACAGGGGTTTTCCTACGAGCAGTACTTC. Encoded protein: CASNLTGQGFSYEQYF.

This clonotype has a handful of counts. The CDR3 here is CAIRDGTGTETQYF. CDR3 DNA: TGTGCCATCAGGGACGGGACAGGGACAGAGACCCAGTACTTC. This chain uses TRBV10-3 with TRBJ2-5; 9 bases map to TRBD1. CDR1 ENHRY and CDR2 SYGVKD come from the germline V gene. Trimming took 6 bases from V and 4 from J; bases not matched to a gene: 6. The length of the CDR3 is 14 residues.

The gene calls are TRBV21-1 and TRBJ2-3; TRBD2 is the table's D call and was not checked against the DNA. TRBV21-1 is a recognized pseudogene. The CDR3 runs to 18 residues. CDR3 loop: CASSPPNARSPYTDTQYF. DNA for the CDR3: TGTGCCAGCAGCCCACCTAACGCGCGAAGTCCCTACACAGATACGCAGTATTTT.

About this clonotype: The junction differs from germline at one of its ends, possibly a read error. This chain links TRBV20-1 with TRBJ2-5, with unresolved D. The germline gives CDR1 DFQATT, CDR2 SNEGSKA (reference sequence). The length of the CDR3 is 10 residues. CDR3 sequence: CGAAQETQYF. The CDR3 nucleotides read TGCGGTGCTGCCCAAGAGACCCAGTACTTC.

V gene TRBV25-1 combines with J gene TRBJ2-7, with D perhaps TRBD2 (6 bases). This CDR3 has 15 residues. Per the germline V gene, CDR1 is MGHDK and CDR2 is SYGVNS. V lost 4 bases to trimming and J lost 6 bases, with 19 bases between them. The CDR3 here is CASSGSREPFFEQYF. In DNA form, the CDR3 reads TGTGCCAGCAGTGGATCCCGGGAGCCTTTCTTCGAGCAGTACTTC.

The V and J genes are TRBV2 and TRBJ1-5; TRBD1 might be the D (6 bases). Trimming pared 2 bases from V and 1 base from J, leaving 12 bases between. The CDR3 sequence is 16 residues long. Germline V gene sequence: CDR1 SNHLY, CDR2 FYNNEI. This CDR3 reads CASSEIQGVSNQPQHF. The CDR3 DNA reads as TGTGCCAGCAGTGAAATACAGGGAGTAAGCAATCAGCCCCAGCATTTT.

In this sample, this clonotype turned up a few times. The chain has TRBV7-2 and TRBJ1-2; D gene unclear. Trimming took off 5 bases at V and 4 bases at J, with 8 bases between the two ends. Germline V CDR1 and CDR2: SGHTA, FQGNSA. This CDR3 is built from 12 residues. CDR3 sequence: CASSTIRYGYTF. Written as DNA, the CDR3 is TGTGCCAGCAGCACCATCCGCTATGGCTACACCTTC.

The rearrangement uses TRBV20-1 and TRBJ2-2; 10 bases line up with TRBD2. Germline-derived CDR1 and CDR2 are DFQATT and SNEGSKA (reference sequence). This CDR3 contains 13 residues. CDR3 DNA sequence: TGCTCAGGACTAGCGGCGAACACCGGGGAGCTGTTTTTT. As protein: CSGLAANTGELFF.

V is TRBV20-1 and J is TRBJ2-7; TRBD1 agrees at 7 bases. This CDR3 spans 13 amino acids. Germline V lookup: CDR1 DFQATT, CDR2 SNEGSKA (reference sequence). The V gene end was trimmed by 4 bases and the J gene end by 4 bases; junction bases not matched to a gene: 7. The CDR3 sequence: CSAKGQPDYEQYF. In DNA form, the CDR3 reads TGCAGTGCTAAGGGACAGCCGGATTACGAGCAGTACTTC.

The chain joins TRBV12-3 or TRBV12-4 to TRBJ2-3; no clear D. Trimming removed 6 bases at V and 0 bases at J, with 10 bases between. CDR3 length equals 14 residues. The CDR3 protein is CASRMTASTDTQYF. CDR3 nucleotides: TGTGCCAGCAGGATGACGGCTAGCACAGATACGCAGTATTTT.

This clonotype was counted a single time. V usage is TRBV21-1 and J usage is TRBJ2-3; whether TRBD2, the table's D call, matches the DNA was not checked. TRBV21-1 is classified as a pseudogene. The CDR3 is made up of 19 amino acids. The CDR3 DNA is TGTGCCAGCAGCAAAGTTGGACTTTCAACGACCCCCTACACAGATACGCAGTATTTT. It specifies CASSKVGLSTTPYTDTQYF.

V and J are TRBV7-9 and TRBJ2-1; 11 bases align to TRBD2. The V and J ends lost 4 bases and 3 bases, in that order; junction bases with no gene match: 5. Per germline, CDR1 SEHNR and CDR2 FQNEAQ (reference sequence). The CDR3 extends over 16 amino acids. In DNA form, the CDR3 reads TGTGCCAGCAGCTCGACTAGCGGGGATAGCTACAATGAGCAGTTCTTC. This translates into CASSSTSGDSYNEQFF.